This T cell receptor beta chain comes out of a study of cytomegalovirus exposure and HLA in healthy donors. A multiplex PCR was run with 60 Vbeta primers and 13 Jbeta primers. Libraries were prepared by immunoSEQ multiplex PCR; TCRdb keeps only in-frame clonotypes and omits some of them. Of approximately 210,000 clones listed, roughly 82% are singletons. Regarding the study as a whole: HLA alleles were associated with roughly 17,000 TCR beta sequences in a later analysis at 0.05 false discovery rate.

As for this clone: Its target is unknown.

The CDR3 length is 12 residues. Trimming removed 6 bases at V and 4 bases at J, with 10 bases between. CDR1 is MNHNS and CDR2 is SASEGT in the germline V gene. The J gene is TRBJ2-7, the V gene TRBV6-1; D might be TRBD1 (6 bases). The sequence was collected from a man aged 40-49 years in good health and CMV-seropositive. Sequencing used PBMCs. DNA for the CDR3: TGTGCCAGCAGCATCCAGGGGTACGAGCAGTACTTC. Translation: CASSIQGYEQYF.